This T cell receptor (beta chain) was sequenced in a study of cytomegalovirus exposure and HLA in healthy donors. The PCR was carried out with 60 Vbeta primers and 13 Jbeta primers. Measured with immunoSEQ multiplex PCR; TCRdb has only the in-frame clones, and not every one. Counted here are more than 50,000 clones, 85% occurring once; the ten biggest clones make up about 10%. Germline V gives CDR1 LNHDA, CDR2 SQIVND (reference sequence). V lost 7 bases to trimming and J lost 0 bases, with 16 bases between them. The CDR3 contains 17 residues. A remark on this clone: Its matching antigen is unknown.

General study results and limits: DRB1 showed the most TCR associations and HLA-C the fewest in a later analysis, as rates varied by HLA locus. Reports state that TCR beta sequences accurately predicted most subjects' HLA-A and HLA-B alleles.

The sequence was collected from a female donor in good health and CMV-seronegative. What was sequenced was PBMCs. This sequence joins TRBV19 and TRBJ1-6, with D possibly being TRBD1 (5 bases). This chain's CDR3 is CASTLGAELSYNSPLHF. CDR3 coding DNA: TGTGCCAGTACCCTTGGGGCAGAACTCTCCTATAATTCACCCCTCCACTTT. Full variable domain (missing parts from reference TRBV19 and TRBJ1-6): DGGITQSPKYLFRKEGQNVTLSCEQNLNHDAMYWYRQDPGQGLRLIYYSQIVNDFQKGDIAEGYSVSREKKESFPLTVTSAQKNPTAFYLCASTLGAELSYNSPLHFGNGTRLTVT.